This TCR beta chain was profiled in a study of cytomegalovirus exposure and HLA in healthy donors. Looking at the study overall: A subsequent analysis stated that the approximately 110 validation repertoires were run on the same platform as the approximately 700 first-cohort repertoires.

Germline V gene data show CDR1 as ENHRY and CDR2 as SYGVKD. V dropped 0 bases and J dropped 9 bases, with 12 bases sitting between them. CDR3 length equals 14 residues. Study findings and constraints: There were some public TCRs occurring in many donors, but most TCR sequences were rare. Confirmation in vitro established that a few CMV-associated chains were specific for CMV antigens.

With regard to this clone: The antigen is not known.

Assay used: immunoSEQ multiplex PCR; TCRdb lists only in-frame clones, some missing. The sample holds roughly 130,000 clones, approximately 90% seen once. The sequencing input was PBMCs. This clonotype was obtained from a woman aged 25 to 39 in good health and CMV-seropositive. The chain links TRBV10-3 to TRBJ1-5, with D hard to call. The CDR3 here is CAISESRDSRPQHF. CDR3 bases: TGTGCCATCAGTGAGTCACGGGATTCGCGGCCCCAGCATTTT.